This T cell receptor beta chain was recorded in a study of prognosis after radiotherapy for stage I lung cancer. Study results and caveats: Medians of about 9,700 versus 6,500 showed unique TCR clone counts falling after stereotactic body radiation therapy.

This CDR3 comprises 15 residues. Between the trimmed V and J ends, which lost 3 bases and 11 bases, there was a span of 22 bases. Germline CDR1 reads SGHAT; CDR2 reads FQDESV (reference sequence). From genomic DNA, TCR beta CDR3 was amplified by two-round multiplex PCR. Primers specific to each TRBV and TRBJ gene drove first-round PCR. TCRdb redid the calling of the multiplex PCR reads with MiXCR, one entry per CDR3 protein. The sample includes about 51,000 distinct CDR3 sequences, around a third of them seen just once. Node negativity on CT and PET/CT was present in all patients, alongside an absence of prior chemotherapy, radiotherapy or other malignancies. With respect to this clonotype: Its antigen remains unidentified. A far larger clone is just one base off, so this is likely a read error.

The chain employs TRBV11-1 and TRBJ2-5; D gene ambiguous. Sequenced here: PBMCs, sampled before or after stereotactic body radiation therapy (not recorded which). The clonotype originates from a donor over 45 with non-small cell lung cancer. The CDR3 nucleotides read TGTGCCAGCAGCTTCTCACCCGGGCGAGGTAATGAGCAGTACTTC. This gives the protein CASSFSPGRGNEQYF.